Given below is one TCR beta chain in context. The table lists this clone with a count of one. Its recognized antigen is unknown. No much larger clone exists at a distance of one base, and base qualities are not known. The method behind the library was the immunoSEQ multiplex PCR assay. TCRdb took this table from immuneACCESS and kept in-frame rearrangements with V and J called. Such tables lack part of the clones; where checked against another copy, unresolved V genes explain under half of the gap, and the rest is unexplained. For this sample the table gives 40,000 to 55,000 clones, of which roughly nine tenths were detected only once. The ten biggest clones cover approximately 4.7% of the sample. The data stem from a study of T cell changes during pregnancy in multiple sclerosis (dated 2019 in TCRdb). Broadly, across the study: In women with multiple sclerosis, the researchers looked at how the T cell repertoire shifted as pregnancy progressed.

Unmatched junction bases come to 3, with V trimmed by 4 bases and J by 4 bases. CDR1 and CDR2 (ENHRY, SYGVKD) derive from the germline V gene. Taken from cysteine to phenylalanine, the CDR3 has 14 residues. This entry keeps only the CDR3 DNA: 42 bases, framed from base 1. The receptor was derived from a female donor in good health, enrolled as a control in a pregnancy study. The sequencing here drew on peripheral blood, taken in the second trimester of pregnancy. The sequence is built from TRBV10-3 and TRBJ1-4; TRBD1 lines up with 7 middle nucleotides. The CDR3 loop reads CAISAGTDNEKLFF. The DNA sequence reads TGTGCCATCAGTGCCGGGACAGATAATGAAAAACTGTTTTTT.